This is a list of T cell receptor beta chains from one sample in a study of T cell repertoires in cytomegalovirus infection. A single record per CDR3 protein comes from TCRdb applying MiXCR to the reads. The repertoire holds 200,000 to 250,000 distinct CDR3 sequences, with 20% to 25% as singletons. The sample taken for sequencing was CD8+ T cells from PBMCs. Every receptor here comes from a human donor in good health (CMV status not recorded). Some clones in this sample may be carry-over from other donors' samples. Both conserved end residues are part of each CDR3. A D gene is named only where the DNA matches it firmly. Rows may omit the clone size; those that give it use once, few, many or a size class.

D gene,CDR3 length,J gene,clone size,V gene,CDR3 protein,CDR3 DNA
TRBD1,14,TRBJ1-5,NA,TRBV7-9,CASSTTGGGQPQHF,TGTGCCAGCAGCACAACAGGGGGCGGTCAGCCCCAGCATTTT
NA,15,TRBJ2-1,NA,TRBV19,CASSISQSSYNEQFF,TGTGCCAGTAGTATTAGTCAGAGCTCCTACAATGAGCAGTTCTTC
NA,16,TRBJ2-7,few,TRBV28,CASSYHIGGGGYEQYF,TGTGCCAGCAGTTACCACATAGGTGGAGGGGGCTACGAGCAGTACTTC
TRBD1,13,TRBJ1-1,many,TRBV7-6,CASSATGGTEAFF,TGTGCCAGCAGCGCGACAGGGGGCACTGAAGCTTTCTTT
TRBD1,13,TRBJ1-1,many,TRBV7-8,CASSLTGGKEAFF,TGTGCCAGCAGCCTCACAGGGGGCAAGGAAGCTTTCTTT
TRBD2,15,TRBJ2-1,many,TRBV12-3/TRBV12-4,CASSLIAGARIEQFF,TGTGCCAGCAGTTTAATAGCGGGGGCCAGAATTGAGCAGTTCTTC
TRBD2,15,TRBJ2-3,many,TRBV2,CASSEWTSGVDTQYF,TGTGCCAGCAGTGAGTGGACTAGCGGGGTAGATACGCAGTATTTT
TRBD2,21,TRBJ2-1,few,TRBV7-9,CASSQNILRTSGRPSYNEQFF,TGTGCCAGCAGCCAAAACATACTCCGGACTAGCGGCCGTCCCTCCTACAATGAGCAGTTCTTC
NA,14,TRBJ1-2,NA,TRBV7-6,CASSSRQALYGYTF,TGTGCCAGCAGCTCCAGACAGGCTCTGTATGGCTACACCTTC
NA,13,TRBJ2-5,few,TRBV12-3/TRBV12-4,CASSFRGSETQYF,TGTGCCAGCAGTTTCAGGGGCTCAGAGACCCAGTACTTC
NA,13,TRBJ1-1,NA,TRBV4-2,CASSQMTGTEAFF,TGTGCCAGCAGCCAAATGACGGGTACTGAAGCTTTCTTT
TRBD2,17,TRBJ2-1,NA,TRBV28,CASSPGTSGGAWNEQFF,TGTGCCAGCAGTCCCGGGACTAGCGGGGGGGCTTGGAATGAGCAGTTCTTC
NA,13,TRBJ2-2,many,TRBV7-9,CASSERGSRELFF,TGTGCCAGCAGCGAGAGGGGAAGCCGGGAGCTGTTTTTT
NA,17,TRBJ1-5,few,TRBV6-6,CASTLKRAEFSNQPQHF,TGTGCCAGCACTCTGAAGCGGGCGGAATTTAGCAATCAGCCCCAGCATTTT
NA,12,TRBJ2-7,many,TRBV7-9,CASRPLSYEQYF,TGTGCCAGTCGGCCGCTCTCCTACGAGCAGTACTTC
TRBD1,18,TRBJ1-1,NA,TRBV19,CASSMLPGQGAAGTEAFF,TGTGCCAGTAGTATGTTACCGGGACAGGGGGCCGCGGGCACTGAAGCTTTCTTT
NA,16,TRBJ1-4,many,TRBV28,CASSLLIAPGREKLFF,TGTGCCAGCAGTTTATTAATTGCCCCGGGGAGGGAAAAACTGTTTTTT
NA,14,TRBJ2-2,few,TRBV7-8,CASSSDLTTGELFF,TGTGCCAGCAGCTCAGACCTAACCACCGGGGAGCTGTTTTTT
NA,17,TRBJ2-1,NA,TRBV7-3,CASSLMPGSYSYNEQFF,TGTGCCAGCAGCTTAATGCCGGGGTCGTACTCCTACAATGAGCAGTTCTTC
NA,17,TRBJ2-7,NA,TRBV5-6,CASSLASSGPVTYEQYF,TGTGCCAGCAGCTTGGCGTCGAGCGGGCCGGTTACCTACGAGCAGTACTTC
TRBD1,16,TRBJ2-7,NA,TRBV2,CASSAGRTGGYYEQYF,TGTGCCAGCAGTGCCGGGAGGACAGGGGGTTACTACGAGCAGTACTTC
NA,14,TRBJ2-7,few,TRBV28,CASSLWGQSYEQYF,TGTGCCAGCAGTTTATGGGGCCAGAGCTACGAGCAGTACTTC
NA,16,TRBJ1-5,NA,TRBV2,CASSELADYSNQPQHF,TGTGCCAGCAGTGAACTAGCAGATTATAGCAATCAGCCCCAGCATTTT
TRBD1,13,TRBJ2-1,NA,TRBV29-1,CSVEGQDYNEQFF,TGCAGCGTTGAGGGACAGGACTACAATGAGCAGTTCTTC
NA,14,TRBJ2-5,NA,TRBV7-9,CASSFAGAQETQYF,TGTGCCAGCAGCTTTGCAGGGGCTCAAGAGACCCAGTACTTC
NA,16,TRBJ2-3,NA,TRBV14,CASSQDLGGAQDTQYF,TGTGCCAGCAGCCAAGATCTGGGGGGGGCCCAAGATACGCAGTATTTT
NA,16,TRBJ1-3,many,TRBV28,CASSNTRTARGNTIYF,TGTGCCAGCAGCAATACAAGGACAGCGCGGGGAAACACCATATATTTT
NA,13,TRBJ1-6,NA,TRBV4-1,CASRDIGGSPLHF,TGCGCCAGCCGCGACATCGGTGGTTCACCCCTCCACTTT
TRBD1,13,TRBJ1-2,many,TRBV11-2,CASSTQQGEGYTF,TGTGCCAGCAGTACCCAGCAGGGGGAAGGCTACACCTTC
NA,13,TRBJ1-1,few,TRBV19,CASRIQTNTEAFF,TGTGCCAGTAGGATACAGACGAACACTGAAGCTTTCTTT
NA,13,TRBJ2-7,NA,TRBV2,CASSLIPQNEQYF,TGTGCCAGCAGTCTAATCCCCCAAAACGAGCAGTACTTC
TRBD1,15,TRBJ2-2,many,TRBV7-2,CASSLYRGSTGELFF,TGTGCCAGCAGCTTATACAGGGGGAGCACCGGGGAGCTGTTTTTT
TRBD2,14,TRBJ2-7,few,TRBV19,CASSVGTNSLEQYF,TGTGCCAGTAGTGTCGGGACTAATTCTCTCGAGCAGTACTTC
TRBD2,15,TRBJ2-2,many,TRBV7-6,CASSPLRGEAGELFF,TGTGCCAGCAGCCCCCTGCGGGGGGAGGCCGGGGAGCTGTTTTTT
TRBD2,15,TRBJ2-1,NA,TRBV28,CASSTPGLAGNEQFF,TGTGCCAGCAGCACACCCGGACTAGCTGGCAATGAGCAGTTCTTC
TRBD2,19,TRBJ2-5,many,TRBV7-2,CASSNSLWTSGGVGETQYF,TGTGCCAGCAGCAACTCTCTTTGGACTAGCGGGGGTGTGGGGGAGACCCAGTACTTC
TRBD1,15,TRBJ1-4,NA,TRBV18,CASSLQGAIDEKLFF,TGTGCCAGCTCTCTACAGGGGGCGATCGATGAAAAACTGTTTTTT
NA,13,TRBJ2-1,NA,TRBV5-1,CASSWRGDNEQFF,TGCGCCAGCAGCTGGCGGGGCGACAATGAGCAGTTCTTC
NA,13,TRBJ1-1,many,TRBV12-3/TRBV12-4,CATPTGGPSGAFF,TGTGCCACCCCGACGGGGGGTCCAAGTGGAGCTTTCTTT
TRBD1,15,TRBJ2-7,few,TRBV10-3,CAISIGQGKAYEQYF,TGTGCCATCAGCATTGGACAGGGGAAAGCCTACGAGCAGTACTTC
NA,14,TRBJ2-5,NA,TRBV6-6,CASSPVSVGETQYF,TGTGCCAGCAGTCCTGTCTCGGTGGGGGAGACCCAGTACTTC
TRBD1,15,TRBJ1-2,NA,TRBV28,CASSPPLQGTYGYTF,TGTGCCAGCAGTCCCCCATTACAGGGGACATATGGCTACACCTTC
TRBD1,15,TRBJ2-7,NA,TRBV20-1,CSAVKGQAFGYEQYF,TGCAGTGCCGTCAAGGGACAGGCGTTCGGCTACGAGCAGTACTTC